The present TCR beta chain was sequenced within a study of blood T cell repertoires in COVID-19. Study context: In each case, the material was cDNA or gDNA derived from T cells, B-cell-depleted T cells, or PBMCs.

TCRdb keeps only in-frame clones here, not all; method: immunoSEQ multiplex PCR. Of some 170,000 clones in the sample, roughly 87% were seen once. This CDR3 is 16 amino acids long. Trimming removed 7 bases at V and 2 bases at J, with 22 bases between. Germline lookup yields CDR1 SGHRS and CDR2 YFSETQ. Enrolled through a virtual design, the participants were between roughly 18 and 100 years of age and came from some 25 US areas. The J gene is TRBJ2-7, the V gene TRBV5-1; possibly TRBD1 for D (5 bases). The sample taken for sequencing was PBMCs or T cells enriched from blood (not recorded which). This TCR was sampled from a human donor with acute COVID-19. The donor label of this sample is uncertain. The CDR3 coding sequence is TGCGCCAGCCGGCTGGGAAGACAGATTGGACCCTACGAGCAGTACTTC. This codes for CASRLGRQIGPYEQYF.